These 31 T cell receptor beta chains were all obtained from the same sample, sequenced in a study of T cells in Graves' hyperthyroidism and ophthalmopathy. Amplification yielded TCR beta CDR3 regions, with RNA transcripts as the source. During a first-round RT-PCR of the TCR CDR3, the HTBI primer set was used. MiXCR was run by TCRdb on the multiplex PCR reads, yielding one entry per CDR3 protein. The data contain hundreds of thousands of distinct CDR3 sequences, roughly 15% of them singletons. The sample consisted of blood. These receptors were obtained from a woman in her thirties or forties with Graves' ophthalmopathy.

This clonotype was detected many times. This rearrangement joins TRBV2 to TRBJ2-5, with D perhaps matching TRBD2 (6 bases). The germline V gene has CDR1 SNHLY and CDR2 FYNNEI. The CDR3 spans 17 residues. V was cut by 6 bases and J by 1 base, with 21 bases left in between. The CDR3 is CASSGGLFAGFQETQYF. The CDR3 DNA is TGTGCCAGCAGCGGTGGGCTTTTTGCGGGATTCCAAGAGACCCAGTACTTC. The full variable domain, with the rest looked up from reference TRBV2 and TRBJ2-5, is EPEVTQTPSHQVTQMGQEVILRCVPISNHLYFYWYRQILGQKVEFLVSFYNNEISEKSEIFDDQFSVERPDGSNFTLKIRSTKLEDSAMYFCASSGGLFAGFQETQYFGPGTRLLVL.

The chain couples TRBV6-1 to TRBJ1-3; the match to TRBD1 covers 7 bases. The CDR3 runs to 16 residues. In germline, CDR1 is MNHNS, CDR2 SASEGT. V lost 5 bases, J lost 2 bases, and 9 bases stayed unmatched. CDR3 sequence reads: CASSTRWQGAGNTIYF. DNA of the CDR3: TGTGCCAGCAGTACGAGGTGGCAGGGGGCTGGAAACACCATATATTTT.

There are many counts of this clonotype. The chain joins TRBV6-2 or TRBV6-3 to TRBJ2-5; TRBD2 matches 7 bases. The CDR3 extends over 15 amino acids. Germline trimming cut 2 bases from V and 1 base from J; bases unmatched to any gene: 4. CDR1 MNHEY and CDR2 SVGEGT come from the germline V gene. The CDR3 DNA follows: TGTGCCAGCAGTTACACACTAGCGCGCCAAGAGACCCAGTACTTC. Amino acid sequence: CASSYTLARQETQYF.

This clonotype was observed at least ten times. The chain carries TRBV7-9 and TRBJ2-5; weak D call: TRBD1 (6 bases). Per germline, CDR1 SEHNR and CDR2 FQNEAQ (reference sequence). The V end was cut by 5 bases, the J end by 4 bases, with 14 bases between. The CDR3 has 14 residues. As DNA, the CDR3 is TGTGCCAGCAGCCGTCTACAGGGCAGAGAGACCCAGTACTTC. Protein: CASSRLQGRETQYF.

This clonotype was found many times. This rearrangement joins TRBV28 to TRBJ1-2; 10 bases align to TRBD1. The CDR3 has 15 amino acids. Germline V gene data show CDR1 as MDHEN and CDR2 as SYDVKM. Trimming cost V 6 bases and J 0 bases; bases outside gene matches: 4. The CDR3 DNA is TGTGCCAGCAGGACAGGGGGCCCCACTAACTATGGCTACACCTTC. Residues: CASRTGGPTNYGYTF.

This clonotype was seen repeatedly, ten times or more. This rearrangement joins TRBV10-3 to TRBJ1-2; TRBD1 aligns across 8 bases. This CDR3 comprises 15 residues. The V and J ends lost 7 bases and 3 bases, in that order; junction bases with no gene match: 10. Germline CDR1 and CDR2: ENHRY and SYGVKD. This CDR3 reads CAIKAQGAWDYGYTF. CDR3 bases: TGTGCCATCAAGGCTCAGGGGGCGTGGGACTATGGCTACACCTTC.

The sample holds many counts of this clonotype. This sequence joins TRBV6-1 and TRBJ1-1; D unresolved. The CDR3 contains 14 residues. Trimming took off 6 bases at V and 0 bases at J, with 11 bases between the two ends. CDR1 and CDR2 (germline): MNHNS, SASEGT. The CDR3 DNA reads as TGTGCCAGCAGGAATCAGCCCATGAACACTGAAGCTTTCTTT. Protein: CASRNQPMNTEAFF.

At least ten counts were recorded for this clonotype. The chain links TRBV6-2 or TRBV6-3 to TRBJ1-1; 7 bases agree with TRBD1. The length of the CDR3 is 16 residues. Trimming at V came to 8 bases and at J to 8 bases, leaving 20 bases not matched to a gene. Per germline, CDR1 MNHEY and CDR2 SVGEGT. The CDR3 sequence: CASRLVLIRDSPEAFF. The CDR3, as DNA: TGTGCCAGCCGCCTTGTATTGATAAGGGACAGCCCAGAAGCTTTCTTT.

In its sample, this clonotype was seen many times. The chain uses TRBV6-2 or TRBV6-3 and TRBJ2-7, with D perhaps matching TRBD2 (6 bases). Germline V gene data show CDR1 as MNHEY and CDR2 as SVGEGT. The ends were cut back, 0 bases at V and 5 bases at J, with 11 bases in the middle. The CDR3 covers 14 residues. The CDR3 DNA reads TGTGCCAGCAGTTACTCTGGACTATACCACGAGCAGTACTTC. Amino acid sequence: CASSYSGLYHEQYF.

This clonotype came up many times. The rearrangement links TRBV20-1 to TRBJ1-2, with D perhaps matching TRBD1 (6 bases). The V gene's germline CDR1 is DFQATT and CDR2 SNEGSKA (reference sequence). CDR3 length: 14 amino acids. Trimming cost V 3 bases and J 2 bases, with 13 bases left between them. DNA of the CDR3: TGCAGTGCTAGGGCGGGGGCGCGGAACTATGGCTACACCTTC. Translated: CSARAGARNYGYTF.

This clonotype was seen many times. The chain has TRBV13 and TRBJ1-1; D not resolved. Trimming cost V 5 bases and J 0 bases, with 19 bases left between them. The CDR3 totals 17 residues. Per germline, CDR1 PRHDT and CDR2 FYEKMQ (reference sequence). The CDR3 sequence is CASSKGLIGDVNTEAFF. Here the CDR3 DNA reads TGTGCCAGCAGCAAGGGCCTAATTGGGGATGTGAACACTGAAGCTTTCTTT.

DNA of the CDR3: TGTGCCAGCAGTTACTCGATGGCAGGAGGTGGCTACACCTTC. Its protein product is CASSYSMAGGGYTF. The rearrangement joins TRBV6-5 to TRBJ1-2; D call uncertain. This CDR3 is built from 14 residues. V lost 0 bases and J lost 7, with 12 bases in between. Germline assignment: CDR1 MNHEY and CDR2 SVGAGI.

This clonotype has ten or more counts. The genes are TRBV2 and TRBJ2-7; D possibly uses TRBD1 or TRBD2 (5 bases each). This CDR3 contains 12 residues. V lost 7 bases and J lost 5, with 12 bases in between. Germline CDR1 SNHLY, CDR2 FYNNEI. Here the CDR3 reads CASTPGTHEQYF. CDR3 nucleotide sequence: TGTGCCAGCACTCCGGGGACCCACGAGCAGTACTTC.

This clonotype was observed at least ten times. V gene TRBV6-1 combines with J gene TRBJ1-1, with a tentative D call TRBD1 (5 bases). With 3 bases removed from V and 4 bases from J, the gap between germline ends came to 9 bases. Germline CDR1 and CDR2: MNHNS and SASEGT. CDR3 length equals 13 residues. The CDR3 is CASSERGGTEAFF. The CDR3 DNA follows: TGTGCCAGCAGTGAGAGGGGAGGCACTGAAGCTTTCTTT.

The chain links TRBV20-1 to TRBJ2-5; 8 positions agree with TRBD2. V was clipped by 6 bases and J by 0 bases; unmatched bases: 9. There are 15 residues in the CDR3. Germline CDR1 reads DFQATT; CDR2 reads SNEGSKA (reference sequence). This CDR3 reads CSAPTSEPYQETQYF. CDR3 in DNA: TGCAGTGCCCCGACTAGCGAGCCGTACCAAGAGACCCAGTACTTC.

The genes are TRBV6-5 and TRBJ1-5, with a tentative D call TRBD1 (5 bases). The ends were cut back, 4 bases at V and 4 bases at J, with 8 bases in the middle. The CDR3 sequence is 13 residues long. Germline V gene data show CDR1 as MNHEY and CDR2 as SVGAGI. The CDR3 protein is CASSSGINQPQHF. In nucleotides, the CDR3 is TGTGCCAGCAGTTCAGGGATTAATCAGCCCCAGCATTTT.

This clonotype was seen many times. The chain recombines TRBV7-2 with TRBJ1-1; D unclear. Trimming removed 2 bases from V and 0 bases from J, with 7 bases in between. Germline V gives CDR1 SGHTA, CDR2 FQGNSA. CDR3 length equals 14 residues. Written as DNA, the CDR3 is TGTGCCAGCAGCTTACTCTATATGAACACTGAAGCTTTCTTT. It translates to CASSLLYMNTEAFF.

This clonotype was seen many times. The chain recombines TRBV6-2 or TRBV6-3 with TRBJ1-2, with D perhaps TRBD1 (5 bases). CDR3 length equals 14 residues. CDR1 is MNHEY and CDR2 is SVGEGT in the germline V gene. Trimming left V 2 bases short and J 5 bases short, with 12 bases between. CDR3 region: CASSYPGTAYGYTF. The CDR3 DNA sequence: TGTGCCAGCAGTTACCCTGGGACGGCTTATGGCTACACCTTC.

In its sample, this clonotype was seen many times. This rearrangement joins TRBV28 to TRBJ2-7, with 12 bases fitting TRBD1. The CDR3 is 14 residues long. Looked up from germline, CDR1 is MDHEN and CDR2 is SYDVKM. Germline trimming cut 6 bases from V and 6 bases from J; bases unmatched to any gene: 6. CDR3 sequence reads: CASSPGTGGVEQYF. Written as DNA, the CDR3 is TGTGCCAGCAGCCCCGGGACAGGGGGCGTCGAGCAGTACTTC.

This clonotype was detected ten times or more. The chain links TRBV28 to TRBJ1-1; 8 bases are shared with TRBD1. With V trimmed by 6 bases and J by 11 bases, 14 bases remained unmatched. The germline gives CDR1 MDHEN, CDR2 SYDVKM. The CDR3 sequence is 14 residues long. The CDR3 DNA is TGTGCCAGCAGGCTGACAGGGGCTTCGAGGGAGGCTTTCTTT. Translating gives CASRLTGASREAFF.

This clonotype was seen many times. The chain couples TRBV7-8 to TRBJ1-5, with 9 bases matching TRBD1. CDR3 length equals 16 residues. The V gene's germline CDR1 is SGHVS and CDR2 FQNEAQ. V shed 2 bases and J 3 bases; nucleotides not matched to a gene: 5. The CDR3 is CASSLIDRGDNQPQHF. The CDR3 DNA sequence: TGTGCCAGCAGCTTAATTGACAGGGGGGACAATCAGCCCCAGCATTTT. Full variable domain (remainder filled in from reference TRBV7-8 and TRBJ1-5): GAGVSQSPRYKVAKRGQDVALRCDPISGHVSLFWYQQALGQGPEFLTYFQNEAQLDKSGLPSDRFFAERPEGSVSTLKIQRTQQEDSAVYLCASSLIDRGDNQPQHFGDGTRLSIL.

This clonotype was counted a few times. The V call is TRBV19, the J call TRBJ2-6; a possible D gene is TRBD2 (5 bases). CDR3 size: 15 residues. Per the germline V gene, CDR1 is LNHDA and CDR2 is SQIVND (reference sequence). Between the trimmed V and J ends, which lost 5 bases and 0 bases, there was a span of 8 bases. CDR3 in amino acids: CASSSGFSGANVLTF. Written as DNA, the CDR3 is TGTGCCAGTAGTTCGGGATTCTCTGGGGCCAACGTCCTGACTTTC.

There are many counts of this clonotype. The rearrangement joins TRBV11-3 to TRBJ2-7; D not certain. CDR1 and CDR2 from the germline V gene are SGHNT and YENEEA. V was shortened by 1 base and J by 0 bases, with 7 bases between the two germline ends. This CDR3 has 14 residues. CDR3 sequence (DNA): TGTGCCAGCAGCTTAGGTAAAAGCTCCTACGAGCAGTACTTC. Translation gives CASSLGKSSYEQYF.

Only a few counts were recorded for this clonotype. V gene TRBV4-2 combines with J gene TRBJ1-5; D not certain. Germline loops: CDR1 LGHNA, CDR2 YNFKEQ. With 1 base removed from V and 0 bases from J, the gap between germline ends came to 7 bases. The CDR3 is made up of 15 amino acids. The CDR3 protein is CASSQGKNSNQPQHF. CDR3 bases: TGTGCCAGCAGCCAAGGGAAGAATAGCAATCAGCCCCAGCATTTT.

In its sample, this clonotype was seen many times. The V gene is TRBV7-2, the J gene TRBJ1-1, with TRBD1 as a possible D gene (5 bases). Trimming removed 3 bases from V and 7 bases from J, with 9 bases in between. CDR1 is SGHTA, CDR2 FQGNSA, per germline. The CDR3 is 12 amino acids. CDR3 residues: CASSFRRGEAFF. CDR3 in DNA: TGTGCCAGCAGCTTCCGTAGGGGTGAAGCTTTCTTT.

This clonotype has ten or more counts. The rearrangement links TRBV28 to TRBJ1-2, with no clear D. Germline CDR1 reads MDHEN; CDR2 reads SYDVKM. Trimming left V 9 bases short and J 2 bases short, with 10 bases between. The CDR3 is 12 residues long. For the CDR3, the DNA is TGTGCCAGTTATAATCCCAACTATGGCTACACCTTC. It encodes CASYNPNYGYTF.

In its sample, this clonotype was seen many times. This chain links TRBV29-1 with TRBJ1-2, with 8 bases that match TRBD1. The CDR3 spans 12 residues. CDR1 is SQVTM and CDR2 is ANQGSEA in the germline V gene. V was pared by 6 bases and J by 6 bases, with 6 bases of the junction left unmatched. The CDR3 bases are TGCAGCGTCTGGACAGGGAAACATGGCTACACCTTC. Translating it yields CSVWTGKHGYTF.

The chain joins TRBV7-9 to TRBJ2-5; 7 bases map to TRBD1. Per germline, CDR1 SEHNR and CDR2 FQNEAQ (reference sequence). The ends lost 4 bases at V and 4 bases at J; junction bases unmatched: 9. The CDR3 is 15 amino acids. For the CDR3, the DNA is TGTGCCAGCAGCTGGCAAAGGGGGCGGAGAGAGACCCAGTACTTC. As protein: CASSWQRGRRETQYF. The full variable domain, in which reference TRBV7-9 and TRBJ2-5 provide the parts outside the CDR3, is DTGVSQNPRHKITKRGQNVTFRCDPISEHNRLYWYRQTLGQGPEFLTYFQNEAQLEKSRLLSDRFSAERPKGSFSTLEIQRTEQGDSAMYLCASSWQRGRRETQYFGPGTRLLVL.

This clonotype was seen ten or more times. The chain combines TRBV7-8 with TRBJ2-2; D perhaps matches TRBD1 (6 bases). Germline lookup yields CDR1 SGHVS and CDR2 FQNEAQ. The CDR3 sequence is 15 residues long. V was pared by 4 bases and J by 2 bases, with 11 bases between. CDR3 coding DNA: TGTGCCAGCAGCTCTAGACAGGCTAACACCGGGGAGCTGTTTTTT. Its protein is CASSSRQANTGELFF.

Ten or more counts support this clonotype. CDR3 in amino acids: CASRPPGGDWGETQYF. DNA for the CDR3: TGTGCCAGCAGGCCCCCGGGAGGGGACTGGGGGGAGACCCAGTACTTC. The chain links TRBV6-2 or TRBV6-3 to TRBJ2-5, with TRBD2 matching over 8 bases. This CDR3 comprises 16 residues. The germline V gene encodes CDR1 MNHEY and CDR2 SVGEGT. V lost 6 bases and J lost 5; bases outside the gene matches: 14.

The rearrangement links TRBV13 to TRBJ1-2; D gene unclear. CDR1 is PRHDT, CDR2 FYEKMQ, per germline (reference sequence). CDR3 length: 16 residues. V was pared by 0 bases and J by 7 bases, with 18 bases between. CDR3 protein: CASSLGATIRWGGYTF. The CDR3 DNA follows: TGTGCCAGCAGCTTAGGGGCAACCATAAGATGGGGTGGCTACACCTTC.